Listed below are T cell receptor beta chains from one sample, sequenced in a study of regulatory T cells in long-lasting Graves disease. A single record per CDR3 protein comes from TCRdb applying MiXCR to the multiplex PCR reads. The sample carries fewer than 450,000 distinct CDR3 sequences, around 22% recorded once. The sequencing used peripheral blood mononuclear cells (PBMCs), collected when the disease was refractory, from a patient treated with antithyroid drugs. The receptors come from a female donor with Graves disease. CDR3s include the opening cysteine and the closing phenylalanine or tryptophan. A D gene is named only where the DNA matches it firmly. Rows may omit the clone size; those that give it use once, few, many or a size class.

TRBV7-2	NA	few	TRBJ1-5	TGTGCCAGCAGCTTAGTAGGGACGGAGACTACTTATAGCAATCAGCCCCAGCATTTT	CASSLVGTETTYSNQPQHF
TRBV16	TRBD1	many	TRBJ1-4	TGTGCCAGCAGCCAAGCGGGCAGGGGGAACGGACTGTTTTTT	CASSQAGRGNGLFF
TRBV29-1	TRBD1	few	TRBJ1-2	TGCAGCGCGTTCGGACAGGGGGCCTATGGCTACACCTTC	CSAFGQGAYGYTF
TRBV20-1	NA	NA	TRBJ1-1	TGCAGTGCCACGAACTACAGGAGTAGGACGATTAGCACTGAAGCTTTCTTT	CSATNYRSRTISTEAFF
TRBV6-1	NA	many	TRBJ2-7	TGTGCCAGCGGTAGGCTAAGAGTGACAGGGAGGTACGAGCAGTACTTC	CASGRLRVTGRYEQYF
TRBV19	NA	many	TRBJ1-1	TGTGCCAGTAGTCTCGTTGGGGTAAACACTGAAGCTTTCTTT	CASSLVGVNTEAFF
TRBV20-1	NA	few	TRBJ1-5	TGCAGTGCTCAGGGTCTAGGGGGCAATCAGCCCCAGCATTTT	CSAQGLGGNQPQHF
TRBV5-8	TRBD1	few	TRBJ2-7	TGTGCCAGCAGCTCATCAGGGGGCCGGGTGGACGAGCAGTACTTC	CASSSSGGRVDEQYF
TRBV3-1	NA	NA	TRBJ2-5	TGTGCCAGCAGCCAAAATAAGGGGATGGAGACCCAGTACTTC	CASSQNKGMETQYF
TRBV5-1	NA	few	TRBJ2-2	TGCGCCAGCAGCTTGGCCAGGGACGCGAACACCGGGGAGCTGTTTTTT	CASSLARDANTGELFF
TRBV30	TRBD2	few	TRBJ2-7	TGTGCCTGGGGGGGACTAAGCGAGCAGTACTTC	CAWGGLSEQYF
TRBV2	TRBD1	many	TRBJ1-6	TGTGCCAGCACCAACAGTGGACAGGGGCAATCACCCCTCCACTTT	CASTNSGQGQSPLHF
TRBV18	NA	NA	TRBJ1-1	TGTGCCAGCTCACCTCGTGGGGTGACGGGTCAATGGGACACTGAAGCTTTCTTT	CASSPRGVTGQWDTEAFF
TRBV30	NA	once	TRBJ2-2	TGTGCCTGGGGATGGCAGGACACCGGGGAGCTGTTTTTT	CAWGWQDTGELFF
TRBV28	NA	few	TRBJ1-1	TGTGCCTCGGGGGGGCGAGTCACTGAAGCTTTCTTT	CASGGRVTEAFF
TRBV25-1	TRBD1	few	TRBJ2-7	TGTGCCAGCAGGTATGGGACAGGTCGCTACGAGCAGTACTTC	CASRYGTGRYEQYF
TRBV6-5	NA	many	TRBJ1-5	TGTGCCAGCAGTTACCTCTCTGGCCGGGGGCAAGAACGGAATCAGCCCCAGCATTTT	CASSYLSGRGQERNQPQHF
TRBV2	NA	many	TRBJ1-1	TGTGCCAGCAGTCGAAGCACTGAAGCTTTCTTT	CASSRSTEAFF
TRBV2	TRBD2	NA	TRBJ2-3	TGTGCCAGCAGCTCCGGGACTACATCGAATACGCAGTATTTT	CASSSGTTSNTQYF
TRBV28	TRBD1	many	TRBJ2-2	TGTGCCAGCAGCCCACCGGGACAGCGCACCGGGGAGCTGTTTTTT	CASSPPGQRTGELFF
TRBV30	TRBD1	few	TRBJ1-2	TGTGCCTGGAGTAGAGGGGGCGCGCCAAACTATGGCTACACCTTC	CAWSRGGAPNYGYTF
TRBV6-1	TRBD1	few	TRBJ1-2	TGTGCCAGCACCCCGGACAGGGGGGCTAACTATGGCTACACCTTC	CASTPDRGANYGYTF
TRBV6-1	NA	many	TRBJ1-6	TGTGCCAGCAGTGACCAGCCGGGACGAAATTCACCCCTCCACTTT	CASSDQPGRNSPLHF
TRBV11-1	NA	many	TRBJ2-7	TGTGCCAGCAGCCGACAGAGAGCCTACGAGCAGTACTTC	CASSRQRAYEQYF
TRBV6-1	NA	many	TRBJ2-7	TGTGCCAGCAGCTCCCTGGGGGCGCCCCTACTTTACGAGCAGTACTTC	CASSSLGAPLLYEQYF
TRBV20-1	NA	many	TRBJ2-7	TGCAGTGCTAGAGGACGGGACCCTTCCTACGAGCAGTACTTC	CSARGRDPSYEQYF
TRBV11-2	TRBD1	few	TRBJ2-3	TGTGCCAGCAGCTCCTCCCGGACAGGGTTAGCAGATACGCAGTATTTT	CASSSSRTGLADTQYF
TRBV2	TRBD2	few	TRBJ2-3	TGTGCCAGCAGGGGTTTAGCGGGAGGTGGATCAGATACGCAGTATTTT	CASRGLAGGGSDTQYF
TRBV15	NA	many	TRBJ2-2	TGTGCCACCAGCAACGGAGACTATAGAGGGGAGCTGTTTTTT	CATSNGDYRGELFF
TRBV20-1	NA	many	TRBJ2-7	TGCAGTGCTACTCCATCGGGCAGGGTGTCTCCCTACGAGCAGTACTTC	CSATPSGRVSPYEQYF
TRBV14	TRBD1	few	TRBJ1-2	TGTGCCAGCAGCCAAGAGGTGGACAGGGCCTGGTATGGCTACACCTTC	CASSQEVDRAWYGYTF
TRBV6-5	NA	NA	TRBJ2-2	TGTGCCAGCAGTTACTTTTTCTCGGGGTCTACCGGGGAGCTGTTTTTT	CASSYFFSGSTGELFF
TRBV15	NA	few	TRBJ2-7	TGTGCCACCAGCAGAGATGCTCGCTCCTACGAGCAGTACTTC	CATSRDARSYEQYF
TRBV25-1	TRBD2	few	TRBJ2-1	TGTGCCAGCAGCCGAATGGGAGGGGACGGGGGCAATGAGCAGTTCTTC	CASSRMGGDGGNEQFF
TRBV5-1	NA	NA	TRBJ2-6	TGCGCCAGCAGCGTTATCTCTGGGGCCAACGTCCTGACTTTC	CASSVISGANVLTF
TRBV5-4	TRBD2	NA	TRBJ2-5	TGTGCCAGCAGCCAAATGTTTAGCGGGAAAGAGACCCAGTACTTC	CASSQMFSGKETQYF
TRBV2	NA	many	TRBJ1-6	TGTGCCAGCAGGAAAGGGGGAGCAGCTCATTCACCCCTCCACTTT	CASRKGGAAHSPLHF